Described below is a single TCR beta chain sequence and its context. Sequence at one end of the junction differs from germline and may be a read error. These data originate in a study of blood T cell repertoires in COVID-19. Here immunoSEQ multiplex PCR was the method, and the copy in TCRdb shows in-frame clones only, minus some. The table includes some 100,000 clones, around 90% detected once. The sequence was obtained from a human donor with active COVID-19. The donor label of this sample is uncertain. Input material: peripheral blood.

The CDR3 is CVSSLAAGMSYGYTF. The DNA of the CDR3 is TGTGTCAGCAGCTTAGCGGCAGGGATGTCCTATGGCTACACCTTC. The chain combines TRBV11-1 with TRBJ1-2, with D perhaps TRBD1 (5 bases). Germline CDR1 SGHAT, CDR2 FQDESV (reference sequence). The CDR3 is 15 residues long.